The TCR beta chain under discussion was sequenced for a study of blood T cell repertoires in COVID-19. Study summary: PBMCs, B-cell-depleted T cells, or T cells provided the cDNA or gDNA that made up the material.

The germline V gene encodes CDR1 GTSNPN and CDR2 SVGIG (reference sequence). Unmatched junction bases numbered 9, after V lost 2 bases and J lost 8 bases. CDR3 size: 14 residues. In the original analysis: Researchers report that nucleated cell counts were estimated from reference gene primer amplification. Generated by immunoSEQ multiplex PCR, the TCRdb table keeps only in-frame clones and is missing some. For V, J and clone size, that table is used; D and trimming come from the DNA. The sample has some 250,000 clones; about four fifths are singletons. This clone was picked up one time. Sequencing input: peripheral blood. V is TRBV30 and J is TRBJ1-2, with 9 bases fitting TRBD1. This clonotype was obtained from a man in his forties with active or convalescent COVID-19. The DNA for the CDR3 is TGTGCCTGGAGTCTAGGGACAGGGCCCGGGGGCTACACCTTC. It specifies CAWSLGTGPGGYTF.